This T cell receptor (beta chain) derives from a study of OX40 agonist ivuxolimab in advanced cancers. Study at large: Averaging roughly 60 years in age, with a range of about 23 to 79, the cohort was 82.7% male. The eligibility criteria allowed prior anti-PD-1, anti-PD-L1 or anti-CTLA-4 therapy, and approximately 38% had some.

The V end was cut by 5 bases, the J end by 2 bases, with 16 bases between. Germline V gene data show CDR1 as SGHTA and CDR2 as FQGTGA. The CDR3 is 15 amino acids. Study-wide results and caveats: Compared with others, partial responders at 0.1-3.0 mg/kg displayed clonal expansion among the lowest. By week 6 at 0.1 to 3.0 mg/kg, blood CD4+ and CD8+ T cells had expanded clonally.

Only a few counts were recorded for this clone. Its antigen remains unknown. Using immunoSEQ multiplex PCR, the repertoire was profiled, and TCRdb retains in-frame clones only, with some absent. The table includes over 45,000 clones, under 90% detected once. J is TRBJ2-7 and V is TRBV7-3; D uncertain. The sequence came from an adult with an advanced solid tumor such as melanoma, head and neck, liver or kidney cancer. The sequenced sample was CD4+ or CD8+ T cells sorted from blood, obtained in a trial of the OX40 agonist ivuxolimab. The CDR3 protein is CASSQRHGFAYEQYF. CDR3 sequence (DNA): TGTGCCAGCAGCCAACGGCACGGCTTTGCCTACGAGCAGTACTTC.